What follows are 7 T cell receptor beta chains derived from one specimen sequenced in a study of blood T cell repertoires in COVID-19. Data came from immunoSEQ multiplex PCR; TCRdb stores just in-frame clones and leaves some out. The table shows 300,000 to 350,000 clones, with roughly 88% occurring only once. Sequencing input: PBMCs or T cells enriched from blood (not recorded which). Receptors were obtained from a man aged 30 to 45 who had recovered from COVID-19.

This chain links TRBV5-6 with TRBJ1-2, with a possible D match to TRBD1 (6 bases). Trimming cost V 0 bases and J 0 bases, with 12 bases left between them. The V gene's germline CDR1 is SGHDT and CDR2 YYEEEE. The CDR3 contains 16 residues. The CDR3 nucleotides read TGTGCCAGCAGCTTGGTAGGGAGACAGGCTAACTATGGCTACACCTTC. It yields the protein CASSLVGRQANYGYTF.

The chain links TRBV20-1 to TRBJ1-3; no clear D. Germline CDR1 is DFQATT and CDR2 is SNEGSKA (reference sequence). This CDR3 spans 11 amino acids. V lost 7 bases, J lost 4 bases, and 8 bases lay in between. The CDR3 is CSGGQGNTIYF. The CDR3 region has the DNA TGCAGTGGTGGGCAGGGAAACACCATATATTTT.

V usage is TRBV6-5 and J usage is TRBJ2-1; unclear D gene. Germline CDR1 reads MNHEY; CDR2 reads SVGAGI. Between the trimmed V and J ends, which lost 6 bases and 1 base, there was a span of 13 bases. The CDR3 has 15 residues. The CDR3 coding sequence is TGTGCCAGCAGCACACAAAAGAATTCCTACAATGAGCAGTTCTTC. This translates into CASSTQKNSYNEQFF.

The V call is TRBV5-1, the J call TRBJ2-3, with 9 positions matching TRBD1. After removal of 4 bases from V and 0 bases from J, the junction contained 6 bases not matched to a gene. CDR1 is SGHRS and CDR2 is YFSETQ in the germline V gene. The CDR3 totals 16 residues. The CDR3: CASSRGDRVSTDTQYF. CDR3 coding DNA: TGCGCCAGCAGCCGGGGGGACAGGGTTAGCACAGATACGCAGTATTTT.

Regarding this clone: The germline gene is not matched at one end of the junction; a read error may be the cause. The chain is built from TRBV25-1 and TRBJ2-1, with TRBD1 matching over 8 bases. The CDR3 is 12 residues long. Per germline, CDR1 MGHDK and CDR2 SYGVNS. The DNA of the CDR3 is TGTGCCAGCGGACAGGGCTACGATGAGCAGTTCTTC. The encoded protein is CASGQGYDEQFF.

CDR3 sequence: CAWSVTGGRYEQYF. The CDR3 nucleotides are TGTGCCTGGAGTGTTACAGGGGGCCGCTACGAGCAGTACTTC. The gene calls are TRBV30 and TRBJ2-7; 9 nucleotides match TRBD1. Trimming removed 0 bases from V and 3 bases from J; junction bases left unmatched: 3. This CDR3 spans 14 amino acids. The germline CDR1 and CDR2 sequences are GTSNPN and SVGIG (reference sequence).

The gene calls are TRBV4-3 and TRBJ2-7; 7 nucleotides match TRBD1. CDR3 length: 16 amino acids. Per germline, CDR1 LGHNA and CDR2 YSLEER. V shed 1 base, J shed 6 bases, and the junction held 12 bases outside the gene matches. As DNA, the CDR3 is TGCGCCAGCAGCCAAGGGGTGGCAGGGGGAACCTCCGAGCAGTACTTC. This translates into CASSQGVAGGTSEQYF.